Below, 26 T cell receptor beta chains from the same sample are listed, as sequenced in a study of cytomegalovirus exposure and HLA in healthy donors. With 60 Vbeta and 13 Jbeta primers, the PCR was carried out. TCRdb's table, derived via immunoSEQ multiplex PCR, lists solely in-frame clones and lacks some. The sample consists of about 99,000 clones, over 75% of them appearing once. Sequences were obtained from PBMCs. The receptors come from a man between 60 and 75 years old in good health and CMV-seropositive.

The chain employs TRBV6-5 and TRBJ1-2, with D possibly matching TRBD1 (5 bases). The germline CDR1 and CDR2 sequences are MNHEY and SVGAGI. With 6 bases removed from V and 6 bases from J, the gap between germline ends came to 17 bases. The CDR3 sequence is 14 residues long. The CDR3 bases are TGTGCCAGCAGGGATTCGGGAGGAGGGGATGGCTACACCTTC. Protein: CASRDSGGGDGYTF.

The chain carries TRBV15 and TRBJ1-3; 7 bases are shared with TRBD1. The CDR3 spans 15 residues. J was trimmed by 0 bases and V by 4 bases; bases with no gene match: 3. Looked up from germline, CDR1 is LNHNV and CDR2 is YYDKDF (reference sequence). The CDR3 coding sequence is TGTGCCACCAGCATACAGGGGAGCTCTGGAAACACCATATATTTT. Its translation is CATSIQGSSGNTIYF.

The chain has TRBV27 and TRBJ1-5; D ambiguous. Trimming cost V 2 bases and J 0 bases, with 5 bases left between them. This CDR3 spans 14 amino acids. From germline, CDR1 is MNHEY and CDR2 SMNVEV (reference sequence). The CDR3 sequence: CASSLGDSNQPQHF. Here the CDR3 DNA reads TGTGCCAGCAGTTTAGGAGATAGCAATCAGCCCCAGCATTTT.

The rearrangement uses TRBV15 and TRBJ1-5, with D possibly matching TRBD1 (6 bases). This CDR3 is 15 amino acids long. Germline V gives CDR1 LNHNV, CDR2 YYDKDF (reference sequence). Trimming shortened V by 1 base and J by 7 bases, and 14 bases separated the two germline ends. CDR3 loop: CATSRVGAGGQPQHF. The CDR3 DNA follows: TGTGCCACCAGCAGAGTGGGGGCAGGAGGCCAGCCCCAGCATTTT. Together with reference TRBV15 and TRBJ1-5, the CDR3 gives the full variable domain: DAMVIQNPRYQVTQFGKPVTLSCSQTLNHNVMYWYQQKSSQAPKLLFHYYDKDFNNEADTPDNFQSRRPNTSFCFLDIRSPGLGDTAMYLCATSRVGAGGQPQHFGDGTRLSIL.

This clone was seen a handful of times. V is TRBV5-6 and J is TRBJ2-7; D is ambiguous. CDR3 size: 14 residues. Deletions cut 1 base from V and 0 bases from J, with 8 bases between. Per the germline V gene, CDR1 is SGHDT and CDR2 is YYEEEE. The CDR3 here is CASSLTGSSYEQYF. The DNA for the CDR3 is TGTGCCAGCAGCTTGACGGGTAGCTCCTACGAGCAGTACTTC.

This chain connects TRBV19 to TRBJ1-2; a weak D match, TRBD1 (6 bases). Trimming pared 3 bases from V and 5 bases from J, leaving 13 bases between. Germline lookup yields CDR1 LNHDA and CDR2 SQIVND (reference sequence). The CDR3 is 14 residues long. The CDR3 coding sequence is TGTGCCAGTAGTATCGGACAGTCATTTTATGGCTACACCTTC. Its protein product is CASSIGQSFYGYTF.

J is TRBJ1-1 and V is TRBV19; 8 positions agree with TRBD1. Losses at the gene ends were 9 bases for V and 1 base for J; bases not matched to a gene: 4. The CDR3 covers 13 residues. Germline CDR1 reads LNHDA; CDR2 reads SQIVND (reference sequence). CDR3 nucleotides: TGTGCCAGCCCCGGGACAGGGAACACTGAAGCTTTCTTT. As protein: CASPGTGNTEAFF.

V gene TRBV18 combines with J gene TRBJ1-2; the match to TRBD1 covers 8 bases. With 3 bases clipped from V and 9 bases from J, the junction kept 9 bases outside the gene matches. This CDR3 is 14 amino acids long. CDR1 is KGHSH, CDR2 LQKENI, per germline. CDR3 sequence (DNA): TGTGCCAGCTCACCGACAGGGGCGAGCCCGCGCTACACCTTC. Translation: CASSPTGASPRYTF. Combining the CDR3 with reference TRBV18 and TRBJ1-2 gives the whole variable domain NAGVMQNPRHLVRRRGQEARLRCSPMKGHSHVYWYRQLPEEGLKFMVYLQKENIIDESGMPKERFSAEFPKEGPSILRIQQVVRGDSAAYFCASSPTGASPRYTFGSGTRLTVV.

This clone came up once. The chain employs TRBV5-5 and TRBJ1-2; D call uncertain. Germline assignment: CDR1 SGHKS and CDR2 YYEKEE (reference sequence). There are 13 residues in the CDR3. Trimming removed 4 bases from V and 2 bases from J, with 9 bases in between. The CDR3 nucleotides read TGTGCCAGCAGCCCGAATCAGAACTATGGCTACACCTTC. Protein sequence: CASSPNQNYGYTF.

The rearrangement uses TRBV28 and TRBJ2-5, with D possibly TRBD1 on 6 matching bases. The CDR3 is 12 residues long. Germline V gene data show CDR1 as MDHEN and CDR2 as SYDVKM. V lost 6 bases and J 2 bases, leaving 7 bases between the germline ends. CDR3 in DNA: TGTGCCAGCAGAGGACAGCAAGAGACCCAGTACTTC. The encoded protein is CASRGQQETQYF.

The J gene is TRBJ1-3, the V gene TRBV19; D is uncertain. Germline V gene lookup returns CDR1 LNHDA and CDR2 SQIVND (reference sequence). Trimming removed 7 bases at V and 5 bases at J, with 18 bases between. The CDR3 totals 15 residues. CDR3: CASTAHSHPRNTIYF. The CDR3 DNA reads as TGTGCCAGTACCGCTCATAGTCACCCCCGAAACACCATATATTTT.

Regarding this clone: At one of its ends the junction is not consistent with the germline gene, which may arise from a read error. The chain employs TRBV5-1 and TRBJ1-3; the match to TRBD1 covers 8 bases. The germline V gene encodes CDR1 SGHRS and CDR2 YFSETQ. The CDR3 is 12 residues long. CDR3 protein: CASSPTGAPRVF. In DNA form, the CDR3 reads TGCGCCAGCAGCCCGACAGGGGCCCCTCGGGTTTTT.

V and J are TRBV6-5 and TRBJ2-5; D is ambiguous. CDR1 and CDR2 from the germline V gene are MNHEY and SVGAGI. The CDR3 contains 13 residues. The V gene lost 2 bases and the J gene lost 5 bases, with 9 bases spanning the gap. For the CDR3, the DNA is TGTGCCAGCAGTTACGTACACGGGGAGACCCAGTACTTC. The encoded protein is CASSYVHGETQYF.

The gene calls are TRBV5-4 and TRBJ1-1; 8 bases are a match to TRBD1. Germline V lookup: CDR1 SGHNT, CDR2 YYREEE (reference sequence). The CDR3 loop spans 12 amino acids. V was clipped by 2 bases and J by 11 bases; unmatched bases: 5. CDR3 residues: CASSLDRGGAFF. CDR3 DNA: TGTGCCAGCAGCTTAGACAGGGGTGGGGCTTTCTTT.

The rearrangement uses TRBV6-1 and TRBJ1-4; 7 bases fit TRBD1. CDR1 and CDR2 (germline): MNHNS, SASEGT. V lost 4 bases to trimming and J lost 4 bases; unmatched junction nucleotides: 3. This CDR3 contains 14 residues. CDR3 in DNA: TGTGCCAGCAGTGGGGACAGAGTTAATGAAAAACTGTTTTTT. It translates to CASSGDRVNEKLFF.

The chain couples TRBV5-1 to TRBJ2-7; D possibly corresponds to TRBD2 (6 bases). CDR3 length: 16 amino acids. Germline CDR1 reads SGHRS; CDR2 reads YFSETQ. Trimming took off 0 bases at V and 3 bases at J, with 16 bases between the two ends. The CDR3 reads CASSLAGGSSNYEQYF. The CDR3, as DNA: TGCGCCAGCAGCTTGGCCGGGGGATCTTCTAACTACGAGCAGTACTTC.

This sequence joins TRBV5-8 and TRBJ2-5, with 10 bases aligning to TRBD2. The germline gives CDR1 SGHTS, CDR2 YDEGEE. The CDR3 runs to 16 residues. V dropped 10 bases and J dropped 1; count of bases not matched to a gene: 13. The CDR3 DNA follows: TGTGCCGTGAGGCTAGCGGGGGCTCACCCCCAAGAGACCCAGTACTTC. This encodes CAVRLAGAHPQETQYF. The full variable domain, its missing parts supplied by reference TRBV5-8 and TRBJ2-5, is EAGVTQSPTHLIKTRGQQATLRCSPISGHTSVYWYQQALGLGLQFLLWYDEGEERNRGNFPPRFSGRQFPNYSSELNVNALELEDSALYLCAVRLAGAHPQETQYFGPGTRLLVL.

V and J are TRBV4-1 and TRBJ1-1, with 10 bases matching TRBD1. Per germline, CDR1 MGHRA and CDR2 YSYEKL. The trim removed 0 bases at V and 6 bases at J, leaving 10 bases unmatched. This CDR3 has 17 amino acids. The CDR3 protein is CASSQDQLGTGAAEAFF. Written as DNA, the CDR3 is TGCGCCAGCAGCCAAGATCAATTAGGGACAGGGGCTGCTGAAGCTTTCTTT.

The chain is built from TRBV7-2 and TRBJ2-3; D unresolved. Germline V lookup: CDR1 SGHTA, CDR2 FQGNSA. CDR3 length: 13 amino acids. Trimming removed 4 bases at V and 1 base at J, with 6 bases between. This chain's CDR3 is CASSSSRTDTQYF. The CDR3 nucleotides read TGTGCCAGCAGCTCATCCCGCACAGATACGCAGTATTTT. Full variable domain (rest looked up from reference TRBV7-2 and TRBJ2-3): GAGVSQSPSNKVTEKGKDVELRCDPISGHTALYWYRQSLGQGLEFLIYFQGNSAPDKSGLPSDRFSAERTGGSVSTLTIQRTQQEDSAVYLCASSSSRTDTQYFGPGTRLTVL.

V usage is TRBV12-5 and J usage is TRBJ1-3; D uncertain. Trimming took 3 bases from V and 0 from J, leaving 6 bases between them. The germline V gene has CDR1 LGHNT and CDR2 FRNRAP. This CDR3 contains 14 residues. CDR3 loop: CASGFQDSGNTIYF. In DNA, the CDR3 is TGTGCTAGTGGTTTCCAGGACTCTGGAAACACCATATATTTT. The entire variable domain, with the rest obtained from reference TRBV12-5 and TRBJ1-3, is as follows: DARVTQTPRHKVTEMGQEVTMRCQPILGHNTVFWYRQTMMQGLELLAYFRNRAPLDDSGMPKDRFSAEMPDATLATLKIQPSEPRDSAVYFCASGFQDSGNTIYFGEGSWLTVV.

CDR3 residues: CASSEGGGQLASYTF. Written as DNA, the CDR3 is TGTGCCAGCAGTGAAGGTGGGGGACAGCTAGCGAGCTACACCTTC. The chain employs TRBV6-1 and TRBJ1-2; 7 bases fit TRBD1. The V and J ends lost 1 base and 9 bases, in that order; junction bases with no gene match: 11. The germline gives CDR1 MNHNS, CDR2 SASEGT. This CDR3 spans 15 amino acids.

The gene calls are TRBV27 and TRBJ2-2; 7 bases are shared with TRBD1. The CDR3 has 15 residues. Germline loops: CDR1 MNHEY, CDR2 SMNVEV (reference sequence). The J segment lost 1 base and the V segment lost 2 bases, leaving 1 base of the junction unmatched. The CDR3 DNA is TGTGCCAGCAGTTTACCAGGGGGGAACACCGGGGAGCTGTTTTTT. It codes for CASSLPGGNTGELFF.

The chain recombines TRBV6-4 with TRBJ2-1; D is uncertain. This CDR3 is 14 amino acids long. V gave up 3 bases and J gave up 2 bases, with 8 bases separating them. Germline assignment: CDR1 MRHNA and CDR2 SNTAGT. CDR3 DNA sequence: TGTGCCAGCAGTGAGAACTCCCCCTACAATGAGCAGTTCTTC. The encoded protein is CASSENSPYNEQFF.

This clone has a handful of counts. The CDR3 loop is CASSPPLTSGGSTDTQYF. The CDR3 DNA follows: TGTGCCAGCTCTCCTCCCCTGACTAGCGGGGGGTCAACAGATACGCAGTATTTT. The chain uses TRBV18 and TRBJ2-3, with 13 positions matching TRBD2. Per germline, CDR1 KGHSH and CDR2 LQKENI. The V segment lost 6 bases and the J segment 3 bases; nucleotides outside the gene matches: 12. This CDR3 is 18 amino acids long. The full variable domain, in which reference TRBV18 and TRBJ2-3 provide the parts outside the CDR3, is NAGVMQNPRHLVRRRGQEARLRCSPMKGHSHVYWYRQLPEEGLKFMVYLQKENIIDESGMPKERFSAEFPKEGPSILRIQQVVRGDSAAYFCASSPPLTSGGSTDTQYFGPGTRLTVL.

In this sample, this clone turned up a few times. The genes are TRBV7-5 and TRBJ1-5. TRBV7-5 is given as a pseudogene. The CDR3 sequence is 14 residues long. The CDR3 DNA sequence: TGTGCCAGCAGCTTCGGAGTGAGGCATCAGCCCCAGCATTTT. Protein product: CASSFGVRHQPQHF.

In DNA form, the CDR3 reads TGTGCCAGCAGACGACGGAGTGAAGCTTTCTTT. Protein product: CASRRRSEAFF. The J gene is TRBJ1-1, the V gene TRBV6-6; D is undetermined. V lost 6 bases and J 7 bases, leaving 9 bases between the germline ends. There are 11 residues in the CDR3. Germline V gene lookup returns CDR1 MNHNY and CDR2 SVGAGI (reference sequence).